The 32 T cell receptor beta chains given below trace back to one sample, sequenced in a study of cytomegalovirus exposure and HLA in healthy donors. Use of 60 Vbeta and 13 Jbeta primers characterized the PCR. This table comes from immunoSEQ multiplex PCR, and its TCRdb copy is limited to in-frame clones, with some not included. The sample lists around 100,000 clones; around four fifths were seen once. Sequencing was done on a sample of PBMCs. The receptors come from a man aged 40-50 years in good health and CMV-seronegative.

The chain couples TRBV28 to TRBJ1-5, with D maybe TRBD1 (5 bases). CDR3 length equals 16 residues. Trimming removed 6 bases at V and 3 bases at J, with 18 bases between. Germline CDR1 reads MDHEN; CDR2 reads SYDVKM. CDR3 protein: CASSSGTPPSNQPQHF. CDR3 nucleotides: TGTGCCAGCAGCTCAGGGACTCCCCCCTCCAATCAGCCCCAGCATTTT.

This clone was seen only a few times. The chain recombines TRBV6-5 with TRBJ1-2, with D tentatively TRBD1 (6 bases). The CDR3 runs to 15 residues. Germline V gene sequence: CDR1 MNHEY, CDR2 SVGAGI. Trimming stripped 4 bases from V and 3 bases from J, with 15 bases between. As DNA, the CDR3 is TGTGCCAGCAGTTCCCCGCCGGACAGCTACTATGGCTACACCTTC. Its protein product is CASSSPPDSYYGYTF.

This clone was counted between two and nine times. The chain carries TRBV5-1 and TRBJ2-3, with 11 bases matching TRBD2. Germline V gene sequence: CDR1 SGHRS, CDR2 YFSETQ. There are 17 residues in the CDR3. Unmatched junction bases numbered 10, after V lost 4 bases and J lost 3 bases. The CDR3 here is CASSPTPTSGVTDTQYF. The CDR3 DNA is TGCGCCAGCAGCCCGACGCCGACTAGCGGGGTAACAGATACGCAGTATTTT. The variable domain in full, with the rest retrieved from reference TRBV5-1 and TRBJ2-3, is KAGVTQTPRYLIKTRGQQVTLSCSPISGHRSVSWYQQTPGQGLQFLFEYFSETQRNKGNFPGRFSGRQFSNSRSEMNVSTLELGDSALYLCASSPTPTSGVTDTQYFGPGTRLTVL.

This sequence joins TRBV20-1 and TRBJ1-1; possible D gene TRBD1, 5 bases. Trimming cost V 4 bases and J 4 bases, with 7 bases left between them. This CDR3 spans 11 amino acids. Germline CDR1 DFQATT, CDR2 SNEGSKA (reference sequence). In nucleotides, the CDR3 is TGCAGTGCTACGACAGCCACTGAAGCTTTCTTT. This codes for CSATTATEAFF.

V usage is TRBV7-2 and J usage is TRBJ2-6; D is unclear. V lost 3 bases and J lost 2, with 5 bases in between. There are 14 residues in the CDR3. Germline values: CDR1 SGHTA, CDR2 FQGNSA. The CDR3: CASSFTAGANVLTF. The CDR3 coding sequence is TGTGCCAGCAGCTTTACTGCTGGGGCCAACGTCCTGACTTTC.

This clone turned up a few times. The chain combines TRBV11-2 with TRBJ1-1; no reliable D call. Trimming left V 1 base short and J 5 bases short, with 14 bases between. The CDR3 runs 15 residues. The germline V gene has CDR1 SGHAT and CDR2 FQNNGV. The CDR3 reads CASSLGGNPGTEAFF. For the CDR3, the DNA is TGTGCCAGCAGCTTAGGCGGTAATCCCGGAACTGAAGCTTTCTTT. The full variable domain, completed using reference TRBV11-2 and TRBJ1-1, is EAGVAQSPRYKIIEKRQSVAFWCNPISGHATLYWYQQILGQGPKLLIQFQNNGVVDDSQLPKDRFSAERLKGVDSTLKIQPAKLEDSAVYLCASSLGGNPGTEAFFGQGTRLTVV.

V usage is TRBV30 and J usage is TRBJ2-6, with 9 positions matching TRBD1. This CDR3 is built from 16 residues. Germline V gene sequence: CDR1 GTSNPN, CDR2 SVGIG (reference sequence). With V trimmed by 5 bases and J by 4 bases, 9 bases remained unmatched. CDR3 in amino acids: CAWDPQGAGGANVLTF. The CDR3 region has the DNA TGTGCCTGGGACCCACAGGGGGCTGGAGGGGCCAACGTCCTGACTTTC. Complete variable domain (other parts from reference TRBV30 and TRBJ2-6): SQTIHQWPATLVQPVGSPLSLECTVEGTSNPNLYWYRQAAGRGLQLLFYSVGIGQISSEVPQNLSASRPQDRQFILSSKKLLLSDSGFYLCAWDPQGAGGANVLTFGAGSRLTVL.

The genes are TRBV9 and TRBJ2-2, with a possible D match to TRBD1 (6 bases). V was clipped by 0 bases and J by 2 bases, with 11 bases between them. CDR1 and CDR2 from the germline V gene are SGDLS and YYNGEE. This CDR3 spans 16 amino acids. CDR3 DNA sequence: TGTGCCAGCAGCGTAGGAGGACAGCCTAACACCGGGGAGCTGTTTTTT. Its translation: CASSVGGQPNTGELFF.

V gene TRBV4-2 combines with J gene TRBJ2-2; 7 bases fit TRBD2. Germline lookup yields CDR1 LGHNA and CDR2 YNFKEQ. V lost 1 base to trimming and J lost 3 bases; unmatched junction nucleotides: 11. CDR3 length: 18 residues. CDR3 protein: CASSQGAIGAGDTGELFF. In DNA form, the CDR3 reads TGTGCCAGCAGCCAAGGGGCTATAGGGGCGGGGGACACCGGGGAGCTGTTTTTT.

A few counts support this clone. The chain is built from TRBV19 and TRBJ2-5; D perhaps matches TRBD2 (5 bases). The V end lost 5 bases, the J end lost 5 bases, and 12 bases lay between the germline ends. The CDR3 loop spans 13 amino acids. From germline, CDR1 is LNHDA and CDR2 SQIVND (reference sequence). CDR3 in amino acids: CASSGGLLETQYF. As DNA, the CDR3 is TGTGCCAGTAGTGGAGGTCTGCTGGAGACCCAGTACTTC. The complete variable domain, with remaining parts taken from reference TRBV19 and TRBJ2-5, reads DGGITQSPKYLFRKEGQNVTLSCEQNLNHDAMYWYRQDPGQGLRLIYYSQIVNDFQKGDIAEGYSVSREKKESFPLTVTSAQKNPTAFYLCASSGGLLETQYFGPGTRLLVL.

CDR3 loop: CASSLLTSGGAVNEQFF. As DNA, the CDR3 is TGCGCCAGCAGCTTGCTGACTAGCGGGGGGGCAGTTAATGAGCAGTTCTTC. The V gene is TRBV5-1, the J gene TRBJ2-1; 14 positions agree with TRBD2. Trimming took 1 base from V and 7 from J; bases not matched to a gene: 7. This CDR3 is built from 17 residues. Germline assignment: CDR1 SGHRS and CDR2 YFSETQ. Combining the CDR3 with reference TRBV5-1 and TRBJ2-1 gives the whole variable domain KAGVTQTPRYLIKTRGQQVTLSCSPISGHRSVSWYQQTPGQGLQFLFEYFSETQRNKGNFPGRFSGRQFSNSRSEMNVSTLELGDSALYLCASSLLTSGGAVNEQFFGPGTRLTVL.

The chain has TRBV5-1 and TRBJ1-1; the match to TRBD1 covers 7 bases. This CDR3 is 14 amino acids long. The trim removed 1 base at V and 5 bases at J, leaving 5 bases unmatched. CDR1 and CDR2 (germline): SGHRS, YFSETQ. CDR3 nucleotides: TGCGCCAGCAGCTTGTTGGCAGGGGGAACTGAAGCTTTCTTT. Translating gives CASSLLAGGTEAFF.

The chain uses TRBV30 and TRBJ2-7, with 10 bases matching TRBD1. The CDR3 runs 13 residues. Germline V gene lookup returns CDR1 GTSNPN and CDR2 SVGIG (reference sequence). Trimming removed 5 bases from V and 7 bases from J; junction bases left unmatched: 8. The CDR3 nucleotides are TGTGCCTGGTCGGGACAGGGGCTTCAGGAGCAGTACTTC. Translating it yields CAWSGQGLQEQYF.

The V gene is TRBV6-6, the J gene TRBJ1-1; TRBD1 matches at 8 bases. The germline V gene encodes CDR1 MNHNY and CDR2 SVGAGI (reference sequence). The CDR3 totals 16 residues. V gave up 7 bases and J gave up 2 bases; unmatched junction bases: 12. The CDR3 DNA sequence: TGTGCCAGCACAAATCCGTTAGGACAGGGAAACACTGAAGCTTTCTTT. This encodes CASTNPLGQGNTEAFF.

This sequence joins TRBV4-1 and TRBJ2-4; 8 bases line up with TRBD2. V lost 2 bases and J lost 8; bases outside the gene matches: 5. The CDR3 extends over 14 amino acids. The germline gives CDR1 MGHRA, CDR2 YSYEKL. CDR3 in amino acids: CASSQIGGADIQYF. The DNA of the CDR3 is TGCGCCAGCAGCCAAATCGGGGGGGCAGACATTCAGTACTTC.

V gene TRBV19 combines with J gene TRBJ1-1; D is perhaps TRBD1 (6 bases). This CDR3 is 15 amino acids long. Germline V gene sequence: CDR1 LNHDA, CDR2 SQIVND (reference sequence). The V end was cut by 0 bases, the J end by 6 bases, with 14 bases between. The CDR3 DNA reads as TGTGCCAGTAGTATAGAAAGATGGGGGCTCTCTGAAGCTTTCTTT. This encodes CASSIERWGLSEAFF.

The chain recombines TRBV6-1 with TRBJ2-5; 12 bases line up with TRBD2. CDR1 and CDR2 (germline): MNHNS, SASEGT. This CDR3 is 15 amino acids long. Trimming at V came to 5 bases and at J to 5 bases, leaving 6 bases not matched to a gene. The DNA for the CDR3 is TGTGCCAGCAGTTCTAGCGGGGGGGAATGGGAGACCCAGTACTTC. It specifies CASSSSGGEWETQYF.

The chain carries TRBV29-1 and TRBJ1-5; no clear D. Germline lookup yields CDR1 SQVTM and CDR2 ANQGSEA. V lost 5 bases, J lost 2 bases, and 22 bases lay in between. CDR3 length: 17 amino acids. The CDR3 DNA reads as TGCAGCGTTTATAGAGACAACCCCTCGAAGGGCAATCAGCCCCAGCATTTT. Translated: CSVYRDNPSKGNQPQHF. The full variable domain, in which reference TRBV29-1 and TRBJ1-5 provide the parts outside the CDR3, is SAVISQKPSRDICQRGTSLTIQCQVDSQVTMMFWYRQQPGQSLTLIATANQGSEATYESGFVIDKFPISRPNLTFSTLTVSNMSPEDSSIYLCSVYRDNPSKGNQPQHFGDGTRLSIL.

The J gene is TRBJ2-6, the V gene TRBV7-3; D remains ambiguous. Germline V gene sequence: CDR1 SGHTA, CDR2 FQGTGA. The CDR3 contains 18 residues. V was cut by 2 bases and J by 4 bases, with 18 bases left in between. The CDR3 reads CASSLGWLGPLGANVLTF. In nucleotides, the CDR3 is TGTGCCAGCAGCTTAGGTTGGCTAGGCCCTTTAGGGGCCAACGTCCTGACTTTC.

The rearrangement joins TRBV6-5 to TRBJ1-5, with TRBD1 as a possible D gene (6 bases). Germline V CDR1 and CDR2: MNHEY, SVGAGI. V was pared by 6 bases and J by 6 bases, with 15 bases between. This CDR3 has 14 amino acids. CDR3 in amino acids: CASSLSGVGQPQHF. CDR3 nucleotides: TGTGCCAGCAGCCTTTCAGGGGTAGGTCAGCCCCAGCATTTT.

V and J are TRBV9 and TRBJ1-2, with D maybe TRBD1 (6 bases). The CDR3 extends over 12 amino acids. Germline V gene lookup returns CDR1 SGDLS and CDR2 YYNGEE. The germline V and J ends were trimmed by 0 bases and 8 bases, with 8 bases remaining between them. As DNA, the CDR3 is TGTGCCAGCAGCGTAGGGGGGGGCGGCTACACCTTC. Protein: CASSVGGGGYTF.

The chain couples TRBV6-1 to TRBJ1-2; the match to TRBD1 covers 9 bases. Germline CDR1 and CDR2: MNHNS and SASEGT. The CDR3 has 15 amino acids. V trimming: 2 bases; J trimming: 3 bases; junction bases outside the gene matches: 4. The CDR3 coding sequence is TGTGCCAGCAGTGAATCACAGGGGGCCTACTATGGCTACACCTTC. Amino acids: CASSESQGAYYGYTF.

In regard to this clone: Compared with germline, one end of the junction differs, possibly owing to a read error. The rearrangement links TRBV7-9 to TRBJ1-5; the D gene is possibly TRBD1 (6 bases). This CDR3 spans 13 amino acids. CDR1 and CDR2 (germline): SEHNR, FQNEAQ (reference sequence). CDR3 protein: CSSSMDSHQPQHF. The CDR3 coding sequence is TGTTCCAGCAGCATGGACAGTCATCAGCCCCAGCATTTT.

The V gene is TRBV19, the J gene TRBJ1-4; TRBD1 is a possible D gene (6 bases). Trimming pared 3 bases from V and 0 bases from J, leaving 8 bases between. This CDR3 contains 15 residues. Looked up from germline, CDR1 is LNHDA and CDR2 is SQIVND (reference sequence). The CDR3 sequence: CASSMGQTTNEKLFF. As DNA, the CDR3 is TGTGCCAGTAGTATGGGACAAACAACTAATGAAAAACTGTTTTTT.

The chain joins TRBV19 to TRBJ2-7; TRBD1 is a possible D gene (6 bases). V was cut by 3 bases and J by 0 bases, with 12 bases left in between. Germline CDR1 LNHDA, CDR2 SQIVND (reference sequence). This CDR3 has 15 residues. CDR3 sequence: CASSMGRGLSYEQYF. The CDR3 DNA is TGTGCCAGTAGTATGGGCAGGGGTCTCTCCTACGAGCAGTACTTC.

J is TRBJ2-2 and V is TRBV4-3; the match to TRBD1 covers 9 bases. V lost 4 bases to trimming and J lost 6 bases; unmatched junction nucleotides: 6. The CDR3 extends over 15 amino acids. From germline, CDR1 is LGHNA and CDR2 YSLEER. As DNA, the CDR3 is TGCGCCAGCAGCCGCGGGACAGGGCTATCCGGGGAGCTGTTTTTT. It encodes CASSRGTGLSGELFF.

The rearrangement joins TRBV5-1 to TRBJ2-3, with 12 positions matching TRBD2. V shed 5 bases and J 0 bases; nucleotides not matched to a gene: 4. This CDR3 has 16 residues. Germline V lookup: CDR1 SGHRS, CDR2 YFSETQ. This chain's CDR3 is CASSSTSGGSTDTQYF. The CDR3 DNA follows: TGCGCCAGCAGTTCCACTAGCGGGGGGAGCACAGATACGCAGTATTTT.

V gene TRBV5-1 combines with J gene TRBJ1-2; 12 bases fit TRBD1. The germline gives CDR1 SGHRS, CDR2 YFSETQ. With V trimmed by 4 bases and J by 13 bases, 14 bases remained unmatched. The CDR3 is 15 amino acids. The CDR3 DNA follows: TGCGCCAGCAGCGCAACCGGGACAGGGGGCGAGCGTGGCACCTTC. This translates into CASSATGTGGERGTF.

This clone has only a few counts. V and J are TRBV5-1 and TRBJ2-3; no clear D gene. V was cut by 6 bases and J by 2 bases, with 16 bases left in between. Per the germline V gene, CDR1 is SGHRS and CDR2 is YFSETQ. The CDR3 runs 15 residues. The CDR3 loop is CASTWQYGFTDTQYF. The CDR3 DNA sequence: TGCGCCAGCACTTGGCAGTACGGGTTCACAGATACGCAGTATTTT.

V is TRBV2 and J is TRBJ2-7; tentatively, D is TRBD1 (5 bases). Germline V CDR1 and CDR2: SNHLY, FYNNEI. The CDR3 sequence is 15 residues long. Trimming left V 6 bases short and J 3 bases short, with 18 bases between. CDR3 nucleotide sequence: TGTGCCAGCAGCACCCGGGTGGCAGGGAACTACGAGCAGTACTTC. This encodes CASSTRVAGNYEQYF.

This clone has more than one count but fewer than ten. The CDR3 loop reads CASSQRTRKSYEQYF. The CDR3 bases are TGCGCCAGCAGCCAAAGGACTAGGAAGTCCTACGAGCAGTACTTC. The V call is TRBV23-1, the J call TRBJ2-7; 7 bases map to TRBD2. TRBV23-1 is identified as an open reading frame with a role that is uncertain. V shed 6 bases, J shed 1 base, and the junction held 9 bases outside the gene matches. The CDR3 sequence is 15 residues long.

The chain's CDR3 is CASSRLAGGLTDTQYF. The CDR3 region has the DNA TGCGCCAGCAGTCGACTAGCGGGGGGGCTTACAGATACGCAGTATTTT. The chain couples TRBV10-1 to TRBJ2-3; the match to TRBD2 covers 14 bases. The CDR3 has 16 amino acids. V was pared by 5 bases and J by 3 bases, with 4 bases of the junction left unmatched. Per the germline V gene, CDR1 is WNHNN and CDR2 is SYGVQD (reference sequence).